This TCR beta chain was captured in a study of identical twins. Findings of the study overall: Invariant cells of the MAIT and iNKT types might have partly distorted the zero-insertion analyses.

TCRdb passed the 5' RACE reads through MiXCR, listing each CDR3 protein once. The sample shows approximately 190,000 distinct CDR3 sequences, more than 15% of them seen only once. This clonotype was counted at least ten times. The antigen is unknown. One end of the junction fails to match germline, which may point to a read error. The CDR3 sequence is 14 residues long. Germline V gene data show CDR1 as MNHEY and CDR2 as SVGEGT. Another study also made use of these data, one on T cells expressing NK-cell markers. That source notes: Several donors likewise had their CD3+CD56-NKG2C+ fraction led by these clonotypes.

The chain couples TRBV6-2 or TRBV6-3 to TRBJ2-1; D is uncertain. Sequencing was done on a sample of CD8+ T cells sorted from blood. The source is a young woman in good health. The CDR3 DNA reads TGTGCCAGCAGTTACTCTAGCTCCAACAATGAGCAGTTCTTC. It specifies CASSYSSSNNEQFF.